This T cell receptor beta chain was retrieved from a study of breast tumors, draining lymph nodes, adjacent tissues. Study-wide findings and caveats: Most tumor T cells seemingly derive from lymph node, then expand in tumor. Luminal-like breast cancer showed significantly greater tumor-nontumor repertoire similarity than basal-like breast cancer did.

Note on this clonotype: The antigen remains undetermined.

MiXCR was run by TCRdb on the multiplex PCR reads, yielding one entry per CDR3 protein. The table has around 290,000 distinct CDR3 sequences, more than 30% seen once. From germline, CDR1 is LGHDT and CDR2 YNNKEL (reference sequence). CDR3 length: 15 residues. The V segment lost 10 bases and the J segment 3 bases; nucleotides outside the gene matches: 12. The lymph nodes were axillary draining lymph nodes from breast cancer patients. This rearrangement joins TRBV3-1 to TRBJ1-1; 9 bases line up with TRBD1. The sample taken for sequencing was axillary lymph node tissue. The source of this sequence is a female donor with breast cancer. Some clones in this sample may be carry-over from other donors' samples. CDR3 DNA: TGTGCCACCCGGGACAGGGAAAGAGGGGACACTGAAGCTTTCTTT. It codes for CATRDRERGDTEAFF. The whole variable domain, remainder taken from reference TRBV3-1 and TRBJ1-1, is DTAVSQTPKYLVTQMGNDKSIKCEQNLGHDTMYWYKQDSKKFLKIMFSYNNKELIINETVPNRFSPKSPDKAHLNLHINSLELGDSAVYFCATRDRERGDTEAFFGQGTRLTVV.